Each of the 4 T cell receptor beta chains below was sequenced from the same sample in a study of PD-L1 blockade in urothelial cancer. Clones were sequenced by immunoSEQ multiplex PCR, and TCRdb holds only the in-frame ones, with some missing. In the table there are 44,000 or so clones, roughly 82% of which are singletons. The input for sequencing was PBMCs, taken around atezolizumab (anti-PD-L1) treatment. These receptor sequences come from a man in his 70s with urothelial cancer.

The chain joins TRBV19 to TRBJ2-7; the match to TRBD1 covers 10 bases. This CDR3 region has 13 residues. Per germline, CDR1 LNHDA and CDR2 SQIVND (reference sequence). V trimming: 6 bases; J trimming: 5 bases; junction bases outside the gene matches: 4. The DNA for the CDR3 is TGTGCCAGTAGCCAGACAGGGGGCCACGAGCAGTACTTC. Translating it yields CASSQTGGHEQYF.

The rearrangement uses TRBV11-2 and TRBJ2-5, with D hard to call. In germline, CDR1 is SGHAT, CDR2 FQNNGV. V dropped 8 bases and J dropped 2 bases, with 12 bases sitting between them. This CDR3 has 13 residues. The CDR3 sequence: CASESPAQETQYF. CDR3 nucleotide sequence: TGTGCCAGCGAAAGTCCCGCGCAAGAGACCCAGTACTTC.

The V gene is TRBV11-2, the J gene TRBJ1-2; no clear D gene. Trimming left V 3 bases short and J 6 bases short, with 8 bases between. The CDR3 is 12 amino acids. Germline values: CDR1 SGHAT, CDR2 FQNNGV. CDR3 nucleotide sequence: TGTGCCAGCAGCTTGGAGGGAAATGGCTACACCTTC. Protein sequence: CASSLEGNGYTF.

This chain connects TRBV15 to TRBJ2-1; D is unresolved. V lost 5 bases and J 5 bases, leaving 10 bases between the germline ends. This CDR3 is 13 amino acids long. Germline CDR1 reads LNHNV; CDR2 reads YYDKDF (reference sequence). CDR3 sequence: CATSVHLNNEQFF. CDR3 coding DNA: TGTGCCACCAGCGTTCACTTAAACAATGAGCAGTTCTTC.